This T cell receptor beta chain comes out of a study of blood T cell repertoires in COVID-19. Germline V gives CDR1 GTSNPN, CDR2 SVGIG (reference sequence). CDR3 size: 18 residues. The trim removed 3 bases at V and 5 bases at J, leaving 20 bases unmatched. As processed by the authors: Amplification with reference gene primers provided the estimates of nucleated cell counts. Method: immunoSEQ multiplex PCR; TCRdb's copy keeps in-frame clones and lacks some. V and J calls and clone size are as listed in that table; D and trimming were resolved from the DNA. The data contain about 140,000 clones, over 75% of them singletons.

This TCR was sampled from a woman between 50 and 59 years old who had recovered from COVID-19. The V and J genes are TRBV30 and TRBJ2-5; TRBD2 aligns across 8 bases. Sequenced: PBMCs or T cells enriched from blood (not recorded which). CDR3 DNA sequence: TGTGCCTGGAGGGGGGTTGGAGCGGGGGCAGACCTCGGGGAGACCCAGTACTTC. It yields the protein CAWRGVGAGADLGETQYF.